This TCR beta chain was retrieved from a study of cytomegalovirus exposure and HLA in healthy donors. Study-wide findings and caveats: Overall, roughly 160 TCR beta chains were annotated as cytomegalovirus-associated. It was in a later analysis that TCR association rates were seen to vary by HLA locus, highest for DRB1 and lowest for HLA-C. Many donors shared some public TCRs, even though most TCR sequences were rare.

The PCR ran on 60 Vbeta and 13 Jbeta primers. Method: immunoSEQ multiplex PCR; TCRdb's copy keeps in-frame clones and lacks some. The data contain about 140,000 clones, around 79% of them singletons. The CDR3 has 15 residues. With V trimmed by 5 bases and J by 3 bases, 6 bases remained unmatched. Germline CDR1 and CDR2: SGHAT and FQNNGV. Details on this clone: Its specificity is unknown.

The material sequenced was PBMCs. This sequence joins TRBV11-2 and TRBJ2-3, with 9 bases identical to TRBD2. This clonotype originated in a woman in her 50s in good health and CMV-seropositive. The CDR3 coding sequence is TGTGCCAGCAGCCGTAACGCGGGGGGGACAGATACGCAGTATTTT. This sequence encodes CASSRNAGGTDTQYF.